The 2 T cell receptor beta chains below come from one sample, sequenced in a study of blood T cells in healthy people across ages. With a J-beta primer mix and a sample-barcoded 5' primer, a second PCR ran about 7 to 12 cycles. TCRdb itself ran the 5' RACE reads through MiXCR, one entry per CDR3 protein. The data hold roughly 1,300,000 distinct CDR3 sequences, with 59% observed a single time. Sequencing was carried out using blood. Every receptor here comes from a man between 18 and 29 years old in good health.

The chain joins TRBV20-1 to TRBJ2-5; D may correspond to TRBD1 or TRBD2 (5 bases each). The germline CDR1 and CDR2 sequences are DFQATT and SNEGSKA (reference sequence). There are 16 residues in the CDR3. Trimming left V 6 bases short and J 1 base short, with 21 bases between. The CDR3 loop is CSATGTARWAQETQYF. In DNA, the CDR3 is TGCAGTGCCACCGGGACCGCTAGGTGGGCCCAAGAGACCCAGTACTTC.

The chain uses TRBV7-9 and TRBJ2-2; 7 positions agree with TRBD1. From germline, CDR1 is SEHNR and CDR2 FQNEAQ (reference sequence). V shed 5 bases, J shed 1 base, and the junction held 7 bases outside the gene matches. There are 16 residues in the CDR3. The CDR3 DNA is TGTGCCAGCAGCCCCAAGGACAGGATGAACACCGGGGAGCTGTTTTTT. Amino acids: CASSPKDRMNTGELFF.